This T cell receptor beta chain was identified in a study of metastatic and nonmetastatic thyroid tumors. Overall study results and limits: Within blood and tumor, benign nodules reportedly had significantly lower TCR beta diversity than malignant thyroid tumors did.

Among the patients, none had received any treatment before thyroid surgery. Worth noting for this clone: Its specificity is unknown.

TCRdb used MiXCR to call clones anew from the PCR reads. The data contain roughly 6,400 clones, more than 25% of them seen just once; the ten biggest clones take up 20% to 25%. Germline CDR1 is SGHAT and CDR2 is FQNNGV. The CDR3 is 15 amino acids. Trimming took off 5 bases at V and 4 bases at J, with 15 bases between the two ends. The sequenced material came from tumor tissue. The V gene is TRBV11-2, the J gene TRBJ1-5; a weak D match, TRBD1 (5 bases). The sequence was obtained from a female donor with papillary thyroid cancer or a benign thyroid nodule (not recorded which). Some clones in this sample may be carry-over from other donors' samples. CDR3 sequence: CASSQGAGHNQPQHF. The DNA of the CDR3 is TGTGCCAGCAGCCAGGGAGCAGGGCATAATCAGCCCCAGCATTTT.